The next 13 T cell receptor beta chains were all read from a single sample in a study of technical replicates of blood from a handful of donors. Produced via immunoSEQ multiplex PCR; TCRdb's table is partial and in-frame only. The sample holds 55,000 to 75,000 clones, about 94% seen once. The sample taken for sequencing was PBMCs. Receptors were obtained from a human donor in good health. Some clones in this sample may be carry-over from other donors' samples.

The chain recombines TRBV27 with TRBJ2-1; tentative D call: TRBD1 (5 bases). Germline V gives CDR1 MNHEY, CDR2 SMNVEV (reference sequence). The length of the CDR3 is 14 residues. Between the trimmed V and J ends, which lost 3 bases and 3 bases, there was a span of 9 bases. CDR3 nucleotides: TGTGCCAGCAGTTTTCAGGGATACTACAATGAGCAGTTCTTC. It encodes CASSFQGYYNEQFF.

This chain links TRBV27 with TRBJ1-6; possible D gene TRBD1, 5 bases. The CDR3 has 14 amino acids. V dropped 2 bases and J dropped 7 bases, with 9 bases sitting between them. Germline CDR1 and CDR2: MNHEY and SMNVEV (reference sequence). The CDR3 spells CASSLKGRNSPLHF. CDR3 sequence (DNA): TGTGCCAGCAGTTTAAAGGGGCGAAATTCACCCCTCCACTTT.

The chain joins TRBV5-1 to TRBJ2-1, with D possibly being TRBD2 (5 bases). Germline lookup yields CDR1 SGHRS and CDR2 YFSETQ. Trimming removed 4 bases from V and 5 bases from J, with 16 bases in between. This CDR3 is 15 amino acids long. In DNA form, the CDR3 reads TGCGCCAGCAGCGGGGTCCCGGGAAGCCACAATGAGCAGTTCTTC. Protein: CASSGVPGSHNEQFF. The whole variable domain, remainder taken from reference TRBV5-1 and TRBJ2-1, is KAGVTQTPRYLIKTRGQQVTLSCSPISGHRSVSWYQQTPGQGLQFLFEYFSETQRNKGNFPGRFSGRQFSNSRSEMNVSTLELGDSALYLCASSGVPGSHNEQFFGPGTRLTVL.

The J gene is TRBJ1-3, the V gene TRBV18, with 8 bases aligning to TRBD1. Germline CDR1 and CDR2: KGHSH and LQKENI. V dropped 4 bases and J dropped 0; count of bases not matched to a gene: 2. The CDR3 length is 15 residues. The CDR3 DNA sequence: TGTGCCAGCTCACAAACAGGGGGCTCTGGAAACACCATATATTTT. This sequence encodes CASSQTGGSGNTIYF.

The J gene is TRBJ2-2, the V gene TRBV2, with 9 bases aligning to TRBD2. This CDR3 is 17 amino acids long. Germline V gene sequence: CDR1 SNHLY, CDR2 FYNNEI. V lost 4 bases and J lost 1; bases outside the gene matches: 7. CDR3 in amino acids: CASSGIAGAKNTGELFF. Here the CDR3 DNA reads TGTGCCAGCAGTGGAATAGCGGGAGCTAAGAACACCGGGGAGCTGTTTTTT.

V usage is TRBV7-9 and J usage is TRBJ2-1; 11 bases are a match to TRBD2. After removal of 5 bases from V and 8 bases from J, the junction contained 5 bases not matched to a gene. This CDR3 region has 14 residues. Looked up from germline, CDR1 is SEHNR and CDR2 is FQNEAQ (reference sequence). The CDR3 nucleotides read TGTGCCAGCAGCAAGGGACTAGCGGCGGATGAGCAGTTCTTC. It translates to CASSKGLAADEQFF.

The CDR3 region has the DNA TGTGCCAGCAGCGTCCTAGGCCCCAAAGATACGCAGTATTTT. Its protein is CASSVLGPKDTQYF. V usage is TRBV9 and J usage is TRBJ2-3, with D hard to call. Trimming removed 2 bases from V and 5 bases from J, with 12 bases in between. The V gene's germline CDR1 is SGDLS and CDR2 YYNGEE. This CDR3 is 14 amino acids long.

This clone came up once. This chain joins TRBV4-1 and TRBJ1-2; D might be TRBD1 (5 bases). The V gene's germline CDR1 is MGHRA and CDR2 YSYEKL. The V gene lost 3 bases and the J gene lost 2 bases, with 7 bases spanning the gap. The CDR3 contains 13 residues. The CDR3 sequence: CASSQTANYGYTF. CDR3 nucleotide sequence: TGCGCCAGCAGCCAGACAGCGAACTATGGCTACACCTTC.

The chain recombines TRBV2 with TRBJ2-3; 10 nucleotides line up with TRBD2. The CDR3 has 15 residues. Germline V gene lookup returns CDR1 SNHLY and CDR2 FYNNEI. V was clipped by 6 bases and J by 5 bases; unmatched bases: 8. The DNA of the CDR3 is TGTGCCAGCAGGCCCGGCGGGACTAGCGTAGATACGCAGTATTTT. Encoded protein: CASRPGGTSVDTQYF. The variable domain in full, with the rest retrieved from reference TRBV2 and TRBJ2-3, is EPEVTQTPSHQVTQMGQEVILRCVPISNHLYFYWYRQILGQKVEFLVSFYNNEISEKSEIFDDQFSVERPDGSNFTLKIRSTKLEDSAMYFCASRPGGTSVDTQYFGPGTRLTVL.

The gene calls are TRBV5-1 and TRBJ2-1; 9 bases are shared with TRBD1. The CDR3 covers 15 residues. With 0 bases clipped from V and 6 bases from J, the junction kept 4 bases outside the gene matches. Germline V lookup: CDR1 SGHRS, CDR2 YFSETQ. The CDR3 region has the DNA TGCGCCAGCAGCTTGGTATGGGACAGGGTCAATGAGCAGTTCTTC. Encoded protein: CASSLVWDRVNEQFF.

CDR3 in amino acids: CASSLLTAQETQYF. The CDR3 bases are TGCGCCAGCAGCTTGTTGACTGCCCAAGAGACCCAGTACTTC. The V call is TRBV5-1, the J call TRBJ2-5; no clear D gene. There are 14 residues in the CDR3. V was clipped by 1 base and J by 1 base, with 8 bases between them. CDR1 is SGHRS, CDR2 YFSETQ, per germline.

V and J are TRBV18 and TRBJ2-6; D may be TRBD1 (6 bases). There are 19 residues in the CDR3. V was clipped by 3 bases and J by 0 bases, with 18 bases between them. Germline assignment: CDR1 KGHSH and CDR2 LQKENI. In DNA, the CDR3 is TGTGCCAGCTCACCTCAGTCTGGGACACGCAACTCTGGGGCCAACGTCCTGACTTTC. Its protein product is CASSPQSGTRNSGANVLTF.

This clone has a single count. CDR3 protein: CASSPRRLEGDTQYF. The CDR3 DNA reads TGCGCCAGCAGCCCGCGGAGACTTGAGGGAGATACGCAGTATTTT. The chain links TRBV4-3 to TRBJ2-3; D might be TRBD2 (5 bases). Germline CDR1 LGHNA, CDR2 YSLEER. CDR3 length equals 15 residues. Trimming removed 4 bases from V and 5 bases from J, with 16 bases in between.